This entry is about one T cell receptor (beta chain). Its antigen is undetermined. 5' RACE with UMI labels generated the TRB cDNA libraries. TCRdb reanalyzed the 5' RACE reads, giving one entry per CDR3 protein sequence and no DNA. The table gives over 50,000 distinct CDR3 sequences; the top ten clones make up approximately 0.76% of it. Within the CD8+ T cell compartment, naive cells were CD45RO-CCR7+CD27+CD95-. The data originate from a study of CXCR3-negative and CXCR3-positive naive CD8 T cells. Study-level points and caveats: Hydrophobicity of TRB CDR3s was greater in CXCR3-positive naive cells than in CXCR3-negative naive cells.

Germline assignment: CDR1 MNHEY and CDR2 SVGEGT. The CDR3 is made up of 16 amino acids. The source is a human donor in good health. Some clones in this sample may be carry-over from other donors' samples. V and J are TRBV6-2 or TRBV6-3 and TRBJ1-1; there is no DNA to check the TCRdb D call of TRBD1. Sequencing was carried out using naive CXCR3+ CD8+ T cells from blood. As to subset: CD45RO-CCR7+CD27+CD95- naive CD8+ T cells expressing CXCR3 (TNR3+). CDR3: CASTTRDRGRDTEAFF.